The present entry profiles one T cell receptor (beta chain) with its context. CDR1 is LNHDA and CDR2 is SQIVND in the germline V gene (reference sequence). V was pared by 4 bases and J by 1 base, with 6 bases of the junction left unmatched. This CDR3 has 15 amino acids. The sample is drawn from a study of blood T cell repertoires in COVID-19. This table comes from immunoSEQ multiplex PCR, and its TCRdb copy is limited to in-frame clones, with some not included. The sample consists of 250,000 to 300,000 clones, around 90% of them appearing once. The V and J genes are TRBV19 and TRBJ1-2; 7 bases are a match to TRBD1. Sequencing was carried out using PBMCs or T cells enriched from blood (not recorded which). The TCR comes from a woman between 40 and 55 years old with acute COVID-19. The CDR3, as DNA: TGTGCCAGTAGTAGGACCGGGACAGTTAACTATGGCTACACCTTC. Protein product: CASSRTGTVNYGYTF.